This T cell receptor (beta chain) was identified in a study of T cells in Graves' hyperthyroidism and ophthalmopathy. Study-wide results and limits: Researchers report that a 13 V-J model separated ophthalmopathy from stable hyperthyroidism.

PBMCs were obtained from about 10 ml fresh peripheral blood. As for this clonotype: Antigen unknown.

Amplification of TCR beta CDR3 regions used RNA as the template. The HTBI primer set was used in a first-round RT-PCR of the TCR CDR3. TCRdb reprocessed the multiplex PCR reads with MiXCR, giving one entry per CDR3 protein. The top ten clones hold over 35% of a sample with about 380,000 distinct CDR3 sequences, roughly 18% of them seen once. The origin of this receptor is a man younger than 35 with Graves' ophthalmopathy. The sequencing input was blood.

CDR3 sequence reads: CATSGNYNEQFF. CDR3 coding DNA: TGTGCCACCAGTGGTAACTACAATGAGCAGTTCTTC. The J gene is TRBJ2-1, the V gene TRBV24-1; D is unclear. The germline V and J ends were trimmed by 5 bases and 3 bases, with 4 bases remaining between them. Germline lookup yields CDR1 KGHDR and CDR2 SFDVKD. This CDR3 is built from 12 residues.